This paragraph covers one TCR beta chain sequence. What it binds is unknown. V shed 1 base and J shed 6 bases, with 11 bases lying between them. This CDR3 has 14 amino acids. Germline lookup yields CDR1 SGHRS and CDR2 YFSETQ. Together with a sample-barcoded 5' primer, a J-beta primer mix was included in a second PCR lasting about 7 to 12 cycles. The template-switch adaptor, which had 12 random nucleotides, put a tag on each cDNA molecule. TCRdb passed the 5' RACE reads through MiXCR, listing each CDR3 protein once. The repertoire has 1.5 million to 2 million distinct CDR3 sequences, about 39% of them found once; the top ten carry more than 20%. Each sample gave at least 6 million isolated PBMCs. The data originate from a study of blood T cells in healthy people across ages. Notes on the study in general: The fall in TCR beta diversity per million T cells was roughly linear with age.

The gene calls are TRBV5-1 and TRBJ2-1, with a weak D call TRBD2 (6 bases). This receptor was identified in a human donor in good health. Sequenced: blood. In DNA form, the CDR3 reads TGCGCCAGCAGCTTGAGGGCGGGGTCCAATGAGCAGTTCTTC. This translates into CASSLRAGSNEQFF. The full variable domain, rest sourced from reference TRBV5-1 and TRBJ2-1, is KAGVTQTPRYLIKTRGQQVTLSCSPISGHRSVSWYQQTPGQGLQFLFEYFSETQRNKGNFPGRFSGRQFSNSRSEMNVSTLELGDSALYLCASSLRAGSNEQFFGPGTRLTVL.